One and the same sample provided the 26 T cell receptor beta chains below, sequenced in a study of regulatory T cells in long-lasting Graves disease (dated by TCRdb to 2020 to 2022). The time point label on this specimen signifies: persistent/refractory GD, antithyroid drugs over 5 years with positive TRAb. RNA was extracted from PBMCs in TRIzol for both TCR sequencing and RNA sequencing. The library relied on multiplex PCR. TCRdb names Illumina HiSeq 4000 as the instrument used. CDR3 regions were amplified by Arm-PCR with iRepertoire HTBI primers to construct TCR beta libraries. Clones were called with MiXCR by TCRdb after fastp trimmed the public reads at Q25, and only in-frame beta chains were retained. Under each unique CDR3 protein, matching rows form one entry showing the most common genes and DNA. This sample holds fewer than 400,000 distinct CDR3 sequences; roughly 20% were observed only once. The ten most abundant clones make up about a fifth of the sample.

Material: peripheral blood mononuclear cells (PBMCs), obtained when the disease was refractory, from a patient treated with antithyroid drugs. The receptors derive from a female donor with Graves disease.

The table lists this clonotype with a few counts. The rearrangement joins TRBV20-1 to TRBJ2-3; 9 bases agree with TRBD1. CDR3 size: 18 residues. The germline V gene encodes CDR1 DFQATT and CDR2 SNEGSKA (reference sequence). The ends lost 0 bases at V and 2 bases at J; junction bases unmatched: 12. The CDR3 DNA reads as TGCAGTGCTAGAGATCGCTATACAGGGGGCACATACACAGATACGCAGTATTTT. Translating gives CSARDRYTGGTYTDTQYF.

This sequence joins TRBV3-2 and TRBJ2-7; no check of the table's D call, TRBD2, against the DNA was made. TRBV3-2 is a documented pseudogene. This CDR3 region has 15 residues. CDR3 nucleotides: TGTGCCAGCAGCCAAGAAGGGACTAGCGGACCCGAGCAGTACTTC. As protein: CASSQEGTSGPEQYF.

This clonotype was detected a few times. The chain carries TRBV28 and TRBJ2-1, with 9 bases lining up with TRBD2. Germline V gene lookup returns CDR1 MDHEN and CDR2 SYDVKM. The CDR3 covers 15 residues. V shed 2 bases and J 9 bases; nucleotides not matched to a gene: 8. The CDR3 spells CASSLAVAGVGEQFF. The DNA for the CDR3 is TGTGCCAGCAGTTTAGCGGTAGCGGGAGTAGGTGAGCAGTTCTTC.

This clonotype was seen a handful of times. The chain combines TRBV5-5 with TRBJ2-7, with 10 positions matching TRBD2. The CDR3 loop spans 15 amino acids. CDR1 and CDR2 from the germline V gene are SGHKS and YYEKEE (reference sequence). With V trimmed by 3 bases and J by 6 bases, 9 bases remained unmatched. Here the CDR3 DNA reads TGTGCCAGCAGCTCTGAAGCGGGAGGGCAGGGCGAGCAGTACTTC. Its protein product is CASSSEAGGQGEQYF. The full variable domain, with the rest looked up from reference TRBV5-5 and TRBJ2-7, is DAGVTQSPTHLIKTRGQQVTLRCSPISGHKSVSWYQQVLGQGPQFIFQYYEKEERGRGNFPDRFSARQFPNYSSELNVNALLLGDSALYLCASSSEAGGQGEQYFGPGTRLTVT.

The rearrangement links TRBV6-1 to TRBJ2-7; 8 bases align to TRBD2. Looked up from germline, CDR1 is MNHNS and CDR2 is SASEGT. The CDR3 totals 16 residues. With 6 bases clipped from V and 3 bases from J, the junction kept 13 bases outside the gene matches. CDR3 sequence (DNA): TGTGCCAGCAGCCCGGAGGGGCTAGCGGGTGGCTACGAGCAGTACTTC. It yields the protein CASSPEGLAGGYEQYF.

The sample holds a few counts of this clonotype. The CDR3 DNA reads as TGCAGCGTTGAGGTGGGGGGGGAGGAGACCCAGTACTTC. Protein product: CSVEVGGEETQYF. The chain links TRBV29-1 to TRBJ2-5; 7 bases line up with TRBD2. This CDR3 is built from 13 residues. The germline V gene has CDR1 SQVTM and CDR2 ANQGSEA. V shed 3 bases and J 5 bases; nucleotides not matched to a gene: 6.

This chain joins TRBV6-5 and TRBJ2-7; D perhaps matches TRBD1 (6 bases). CDR1 and CDR2 (germline): MNHEY, SVGAGI. The V end lost 6 bases, the J end lost 1 base, and 22 bases lay between the germline ends. CDR3 length: 17 amino acids. The CDR3 sequence is CASSYRGVTGTSYEQYF. For the CDR3, the DNA is TGTGCCAGCAGCTATCGAGGCGTAACCGGGACATCCTACGAGCAGTACTTC.

This clonotype was observed at least ten times. The chain has TRBV6-5 and TRBJ1-2; D is uncertain. V lost 2 bases, J lost 0 bases, and 7 bases lay in between. Germline CDR1 and CDR2: MNHEY and SVGAGI. The CDR3 loop spans 14 amino acids. Written as DNA, the CDR3 is TGTGCCAGCAGTTACGACGGTCCTAACTATGGCTACACCTTC. Protein: CASSYDGPNYGYTF.

This clonotype was counted once. This chain joins TRBV6-5 and TRBJ1-1, with D hard to call. The CDR3 is 15 residues long. Germline loops: CDR1 MNHEY, CDR2 SVGAGI. The V and J ends lost 0 bases and 0 bases respectively, with 8 bases between them. CDR3 in amino acids: CASSYSQYLNTEAFF. DNA for the CDR3: TGTGCCAGCAGTTACTCGCAGTACCTGAACACTGAAGCTTTCTTT.

On this clonotype: A much larger clonotype is one base distant, so this may be a read error. The chain has TRBV2 and TRBJ1-1; 7 bases fit TRBD1. Germline CDR1 reads SNHLY; CDR2 reads FYNNEI. J lost 4 bases, V lost 5 bases, and 19 bases had no gene match. CDR3 size: 18 residues. For the CDR3, the DNA is TGTGCCAGCAGTCTAGACAGGGATTGGGGGAGAGGCCGCACTGAAGCTTTCTTT. Amino acid sequence: CASSLDRDWGRGRTEAFF.

The gene calls are TRBV7-2 and TRBJ1-1; no clear D. The CDR3 length is 14 residues. Trimming took 3 bases from V and 4 from J, leaving 12 bases between them. CDR1 SGHTA and CDR2 FQGNSA come from the germline V gene. CDR3: CASSLGVVFTEAFF. CDR3 sequence (DNA): TGTGCCAGCAGCTTGGGCGTAGTTTTCACTGAAGCTTTCTTT.

The rearrangement joins TRBV5-1 to TRBJ2-2; possibly TRBD2 for D (5 bases). Trimming stripped 0 bases from V and 7 bases from J, with 13 bases between. The V gene's germline CDR1 is SGHRS and CDR2 YFSETQ. The CDR3 totals 15 residues. Here the CDR3 DNA reads TGCGCCAGCAGCTTGGCCCCGAGGGCCGACGGGGAGCTGTTTTTT. It yields the protein CASSLAPRADGELFF.

As DNA, the CDR3 is TGTGCCAGTTGTGGACAGGGTAATGAGCAGTTCTTC. Its translation: CASCGQGNEQFF. The gene calls are TRBV28 and TRBJ2-1, with TRBD1 matching over 8 bases. The CDR3 loop spans 12 amino acids. CDR1 is MDHEN and CDR2 is SYDVKM in the germline V gene. J lost 7 bases, V lost 9 bases, and 5 bases had no gene match. The variable domain in full, with the rest retrieved from reference TRBV28 and TRBJ2-1, is DVKVTQSSRYLVKRTGEKVFLECVQDMDHENMFWYRQDPGLGLRLIYFSYDVKMKEKGDIPEGYSVSREKKERFSLILESASTNQTSMYLCASCGQGNEQFFGPGTRLTVL.

This clonotype was observed many times. The gene calls are TRBV2 and TRBJ2-5; D perhaps matches TRBD2 (6 bases). Trimming pared 8 bases from V and 4 bases from J, leaving 11 bases between. CDR3 length: 12 residues. Germline lookup yields CDR1 SNHLY and CDR2 FYNNEI. The DNA for the CDR3 is TGTGCCAGCCGGAAGGAGGGAGAGACCCAGTACTTC. It is translated as CASRKEGETQYF.

This clonotype was seen repeatedly, ten times or more. This chain connects TRBV19 to TRBJ2-4; D unresolved. Trimming left V 1 base short and J 0 bases short, with 7 bases between. CDR3 length: 15 amino acids. The germline V gene encodes CDR1 LNHDA and CDR2 SQIVND (reference sequence). The DNA for the CDR3 is TGTGCCAGTAGTATAGGAGGTCGAGCCAAAAACATTCAGTACTTC. Amino acids: CASSIGGRAKNIQYF.

This clonotype was picked up many times. The V call is TRBV11-2, the J call TRBJ2-5; unclear D gene. V lost 2 bases and J lost 5, with 3 bases in between. Germline CDR1 reads SGHAT; CDR2 reads FQNNGV. This CDR3 is 11 amino acids long. CDR3 DNA: TGTGCCAGCAGCTTACACGAGACCCAGTACTTC. Translating it yields CASSLHETQYF.

In this sample, this clonotype turned up many times. The J gene is TRBJ2-2, the V gene TRBV6-1; possibly TRBD1 or TRBD2 for D (5 bases each). Germline V gene lookup returns CDR1 MNHNS and CDR2 SASEGT. Trimming removed 6 bases at V and 8 bases at J, with 10 bases between. This CDR3 contains 12 residues. This CDR3 reads CASRRGVGELFF. DNA of the CDR3: TGTGCCAGCAGAAGAGGGGTTGGGGAGCTGTTTTTT.

There are a few counts of this clonotype. V and J are TRBV4-3 and TRBJ1-4; 8 nucleotides align to TRBD1. Looked up from germline, CDR1 is LGHNA and CDR2 is YSLEER. The CDR3 spans 16 residues. The J segment lost 5 bases and the V segment lost 4 bases, leaving 9 bases of the junction unmatched. CDR3 in DNA: TGCGCCAGCAGCCGAAACACGGGACAGGTCAATGAAAAACTGTTTTTT. This sequence encodes CASSRNTGQVNEKLFF.

This clonotype came up many times. This chain links TRBV27 with TRBJ1-1; TRBD1 agrees at 12 bases. Germline V gene lookup returns CDR1 MNHEY and CDR2 SMNVEV (reference sequence). The CDR3 sequence is 16 residues long. J lost 6 bases, V lost 1 base, and 6 bases had no gene match. The CDR3 nucleotides are TGTGCCAGCAGTTTATGGGGGACAGGGGGCGCCTCTGAAGCTTTCTTT. This sequence encodes CASSLWGTGGASEAFF.

The rearrangement joins TRBV5-6 to TRBJ2-5; D assignment may be TRBD1 or TRBD2 (5 bases each). V gave up 4 bases and J gave up 5 bases, with 15 bases separating them. Per germline, CDR1 SGHDT and CDR2 YYEEEE. The CDR3 is 14 amino acids. The CDR3 sequence: CASSPEGSWETQYF. DNA for the CDR3: TGTGCCAGCAGCCCAGAGGGGTCGTGGGAGACCCAGTACTTC.

V and J are TRBV20-1 and TRBJ2-7; 10 bases line up with TRBD1. Germline-derived CDR1 and CDR2 are DFQATT and SNEGSKA (reference sequence). The CDR3 is 13 residues long. V dropped 3 bases and J dropped 4; count of bases not matched to a gene: 3. CDR3 DNA: TGCAGTGCTAGGACAGGGGGCATATACGAGCAGTACTTC. Protein product: CSARTGGIYEQYF.

This clonotype was counted a few times. The V and J genes are TRBV12-3 or TRBV12-4 and TRBJ1-5; D unresolved. This CDR3 is 13 amino acids long. Trimming took off 6 bases at V and 9 bases at J, with 15 bases between the two ends. CDR3 in amino acids: CASSNSENMPQHF. In DNA form, the CDR3 reads TGTGCCAGCAGCAATTCAGAGAATATGCCCCAGCATTTT.

This clonotype was detected ten times or more. The CDR3 DNA follows: TGTGCCAGCAGTCCCACAGGGATGACTAATGAAAAACTGTTTTTT. It encodes CASSPTGMTNEKLFF. The rearrangement joins TRBV12-3 or TRBV12-4 to TRBJ1-4; a possible D gene is TRBD1 (6 bases). Trimming removed 5 bases at V and 2 bases at J, with 12 bases between. This CDR3 is built from 15 residues.

V usage is TRBV19 and J usage is TRBJ1-6, with 9 bases aligning to TRBD1. V was clipped by 3 bases and J by 9 bases; unmatched bases: 0. CDR1 LNHDA and CDR2 SQIVND come from the germline V gene (reference sequence). This CDR3 has 13 residues. CDR3 in DNA: TGTGCCAGTAGTATGGGACAGGGTTCACCCCTCCACTTT. Protein sequence: CASSMGQGSPLHF. The full variable domain, with the rest looked up from reference TRBV19 and TRBJ1-6, is DGGITQSPKYLFRKEGQNVTLSCEQNLNHDAMYWYRQDPGQGLRLIYYSQIVNDFQKGDIAEGYSVSREKKESFPLTVTSAQKNPTAFYLCASSMGQGSPLHFGNGTRLTVT.

V gene TRBV7-2 combines with J gene TRBJ2-1; TRBD2 aligns across 9 bases. In germline, CDR1 is SGHTA, CDR2 FQGNSA. Germline trimming cut 5 bases from V and 4 bases from J; bases unmatched to any gene: 9. This CDR3 is 16 amino acids long. CDR3 sequence reads: CASSPSRLAGYNEQFF. The CDR3 DNA reads as TGTGCCAGCAGCCCAAGCCGGCTAGCGGGGTACAATGAGCAGTTCTTC.

Comment on this clonotype: Germline and junction disagree at one end, which may indicate a read error. The gene calls are TRBV2 and TRBJ2-5, with a tentative D call TRBD1 (6 bases). CDR3 size: 10 residues. Looked up from germline, CDR1 is SNHLY and CDR2 is FYNNEI. The CDR3 loop reads CASSDLDSSF. The CDR3 bases are TGTGCCAGCAGTGATCTGGACAGTAGCTTC.